This TCR beta chain derives from a study of blood T cell repertoires in COVID-19. At the level of the study: Sample material is recorded as cDNA or gDNA derived from T cells, B-cell-depleted T cells, or PBMCs.

Original processing methods: Estimates of nucleated cell counts were drawn from the amplification of reference gene primers. Sequenced by immunoSEQ multiplex PCR; TCRdb stores in-frame clones only, minus some. The V and J calls and clone size come from that table; D and trimming were worked out from the DNA. The table lists tens of thousands of clones, about 81% of them singletons. With V trimmed by 3 bases and J by 7 bases, 0 bases remained unmatched. The CDR3 sequence is 13 residues long. The germline CDR1 and CDR2 sequences are KGHSH and LQKENI. This clone was counted once. Input material: peripheral blood. The J gene is TRBJ1-6, the V gene TRBV18; 7 bases agree with TRBD1. The receptor's source is a man older than 75 with acute or convalescent COVID-19. The CDR3 bases are TGTGCCAGCTCACCGGACAGGAATTCACCCCTCCACTTT. The encoded protein is CASSPDRNSPLHF.